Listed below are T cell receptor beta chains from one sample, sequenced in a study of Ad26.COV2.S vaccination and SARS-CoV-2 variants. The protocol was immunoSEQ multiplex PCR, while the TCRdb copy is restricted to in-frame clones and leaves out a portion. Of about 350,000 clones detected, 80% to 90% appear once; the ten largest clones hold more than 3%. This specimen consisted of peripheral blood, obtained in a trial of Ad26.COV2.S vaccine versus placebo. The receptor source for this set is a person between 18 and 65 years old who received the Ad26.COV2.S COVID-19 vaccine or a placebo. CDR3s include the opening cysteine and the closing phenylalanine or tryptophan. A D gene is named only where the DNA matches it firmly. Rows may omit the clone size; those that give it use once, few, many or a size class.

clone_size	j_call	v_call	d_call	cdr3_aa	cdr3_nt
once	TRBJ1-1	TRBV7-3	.	CASSLAGLDEAFF	TGTGCCAGCAGCTTAGCAGGGTTGGATGAAGCTTTCTTT
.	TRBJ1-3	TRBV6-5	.	CASSSPGNTIYF	TGTGCCAGCAGTTCCCCTGGAAACACCATATATTTT
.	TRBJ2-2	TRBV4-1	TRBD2	CASSQGRGVSGELFF	TGCGCCAGCAGCCAAGGGCGGGGGGTAAGCGGGGAGCTGTTTTTT
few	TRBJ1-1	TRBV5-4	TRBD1	CASSLPGQRDTEAFF	TGTGCCAGCAGCTTACCGGGACAGAGGGACACTGAAGCTTTCTTT
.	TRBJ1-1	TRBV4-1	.	CASTTGRTEAFF	TGCGCCAGCACGACAGGCCGGACTGAAGCTTTCTTT
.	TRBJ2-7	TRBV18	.	CASSPPQSAEQYF	TGTGCCAGCTCACCACCGCAGTCGGCCGAGCAGTACTTC
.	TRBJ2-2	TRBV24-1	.	CATSASAGRANTGELFF	TGTGCCACCAGTGCCTCAGCGGGCCGCGCGAACACCGGGGAGCTGTTTTTT
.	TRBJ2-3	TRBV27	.	CASSLSSPLMTDTQYF	TGTGCCAGCAGTTTATCTTCCCCATTAATGACAGATACGCAGTATTTT
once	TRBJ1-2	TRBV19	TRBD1	CASWTGGTYGYTF	TGTGCCAGTTGGACAGGGGGCACCTATGGCTACACCTTC
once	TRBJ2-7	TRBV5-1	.	CASSPGIPTDEQYF	TGCGCCAGCAGCCCCGGGATTCCCACTGACGAGCAGTACTTC
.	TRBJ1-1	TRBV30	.	CAWSGRGGTEAFF	TGTGCCTGGAGTGGGAGGGGGGGCACTGAAGCTTTCTTT
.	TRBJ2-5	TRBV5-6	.	CASSLGQTETQYF	TGTGCCAGCAGCTTGGGGCAGACAGAGACCCAGTACTTC
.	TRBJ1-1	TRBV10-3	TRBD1	CAISEIGQGGTEAFF	TGTGCCATCAGTGAGATAGGACAGGGGGGGACTGAAGCTTTCTTT
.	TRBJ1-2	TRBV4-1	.	CASSQDDTVNYGYTF	TGCGCCAGCAGCCAAGATGATACGGTTAACTATGGCTACACCTTC
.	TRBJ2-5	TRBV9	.	CASSVAGVGETQYF	TGTGCCAGCAGCGTAGCGGGGGTCGGGGAGACCCAGTACTTC
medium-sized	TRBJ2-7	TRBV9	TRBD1	CASSPRDSPYEQYF	TGTGCCAGCAGCCCCCGGGACAGTCCCTACGAGCAGTACTTC
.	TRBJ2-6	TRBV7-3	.	CASSLTGQLNAGANVLTF	TGTGCCAGCAGCCTTACGGGACAATTAAACGCTGGGGCCAACGTCCTGACTTTC
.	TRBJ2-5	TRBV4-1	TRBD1	CASSLTQGQETQYF	TGCGCCAGCAGCCTCACACAGGGGCAAGAGACCCAGTACTTC
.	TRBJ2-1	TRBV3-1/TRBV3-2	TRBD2	CASRTSGVAGEQFF	TGTGCCAGCAGGACTAGCGGGGTGGCAGGAGAGCAGTTCTTC
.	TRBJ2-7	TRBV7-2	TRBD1	CASSPGQGNYEQYF	TGTGCCAGCAGCCCAGGACAGGGGAACTACGAGCAGTACTTC
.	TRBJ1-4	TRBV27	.	CASGFSGTNEKLFF	TGTGCCAGCGGATTCTCGGGAACTAATGAAAAACTGTTTTTT
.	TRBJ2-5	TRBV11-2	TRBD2	CASSLAGLAYAETQYF	TGTGCCAGCAGCTTAGCGGGACTAGCATATGCGGAGACCCAGTACTTC
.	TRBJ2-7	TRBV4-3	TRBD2	CASSQGVAGLYEQYF	TGCGCCAGCAGCCAAGGTGTAGCGGGTTTATACGAGCAGTACTTC
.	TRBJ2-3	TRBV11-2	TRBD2	CASSFHSSPGLASTDTQYF	TGTGCCAGCAGCTTTCATAGCTCTCCGGGACTAGCTTCCACAGATACGCAGTATTTT
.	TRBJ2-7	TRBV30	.	CASPPDSLPGQYF	TGTGCCTCCCCGCCGGACAGCCTCCCCGGGCAGTACTTC
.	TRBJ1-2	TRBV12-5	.	CASGLVSRTPRTYYGYTF	TGTGCTAGTGGTCTCGTGTCGCGGACACCTCGGACATACTATGGCTACACCTTC
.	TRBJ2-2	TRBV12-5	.	CASGLVRETENTGELFF	TGTGCTAGTGGTTTGGTACGGGAGACAGAGAACACCGGGGAGCTGTTTTTT
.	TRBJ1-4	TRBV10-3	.	CAIRSGEDPNEKLFF	TGTGCCATCAGGTCAGGGGAAGACCCTAATGAAAAACTGTTTTTT
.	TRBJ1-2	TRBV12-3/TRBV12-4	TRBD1	CASSSGGRGYTF	TGTGCCAGCAGCTCAGGGGGGCGAGGCTACACCTTC
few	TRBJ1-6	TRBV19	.	CASSMVTASHSPLHF	TGTGCCAGTAGTATGGTGACGGCCTCCCATTCACCCCTCCACTTT
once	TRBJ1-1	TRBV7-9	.	CASSARDSFTEAFF	TGTGCCAGCAGCGCCCGGGACTCCTTCACTGAAGCTTTCTTT
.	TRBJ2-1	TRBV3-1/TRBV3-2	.	CASSRNRDNEQFF	TGTGCCAGCAGCCGCAACAGGGACAATGAGCAGTTCTTC
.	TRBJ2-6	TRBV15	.	CATSRDKSSGANVLTF	TGTGCCACCAGCAGAGATAAAAGCTCTGGGGCCAACGTCCTGACTTTC
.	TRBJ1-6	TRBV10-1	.	CASRGTLRAPLHF	TGCGCCAGCAGGGGGACCCTAAGGGCACCCCTCCACTTT
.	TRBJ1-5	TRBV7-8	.	CASSLETGAYNQPQHF	TGTGCCAGCAGCTTAGAAACCGGGGCGTACAATCAGCCCCAGCATTTT
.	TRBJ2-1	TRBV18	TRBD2	CASSLRRASGDYNEQFF	TGTGCCAGCTCACTACGAAGGGCTAGCGGGGACTACAATGAGCAGTTCTTC